What follows are 24 T cell receptor beta chains derived from one specimen sequenced in a study of cytomegalovirus exposure and HLA in healthy donors. The PCR used 60 Vbeta and 13 Jbeta primers. The table came from immunoSEQ multiplex PCR; TCRdb's copy has only in-frame clones and leaves some out. The data contain a few hundred thousand clones, roughly four fifths of them singletons. Sequenced input: PBMCs. These receptors came from a woman aged 55-70 years in good health and CMV-seropositive.

This clone was seen a few times. The chain carries TRBV7-8 and TRBJ2-7, with a weak D call TRBD2 (6 bases). The germline gives CDR1 SGHVS, CDR2 FQNEAQ. With 5 bases removed from V and 3 bases from J, the gap between germline ends came to 14 bases. The CDR3 length is 14 residues. CDR3 in DNA: TGTGCCAGCAGCCCCCCGGGGCGGGGCTACGAGCAGTACTTC. As protein: CASSPPGRGYEQYF.

V usage is TRBV7-8 and J usage is TRBJ2-1, with D tentatively TRBD2 (6 bases). The germline gives CDR1 SGHVS, CDR2 FQNEAQ. The CDR3 runs 15 residues. V was trimmed by 5 bases and J by 8 bases, leaving 19 bases between them. The CDR3 loop reads CASSVFSGTQYEQFF. For the CDR3, the DNA is TGTGCCAGCAGCGTCTTTTCCGGGACTCAGTATGAGCAGTTCTTC.

This clone was detected only a few times. The CDR3 protein is CSVTGGASYEQYF. The DNA of the CDR3 is TGCAGCGTTACAGGGGGCGCCTCCTACGAGCAGTACTTC. The J gene is TRBJ2-7, the V gene TRBV29-1; 9 nucleotides agree with TRBD1. The CDR3 has 13 amino acids. After removal of 5 bases from V and 0 bases from J, the junction contained 2 bases not matched to a gene. Germline V gene lookup returns CDR1 SQVTM and CDR2 ANQGSEA.

The chain is built from TRBV5-6 and TRBJ1-5; maybe TRBD1 (5 bases). Germline V gene lookup returns CDR1 SGHDT and CDR2 YYEEEE. With 3 bases removed from V and 2 bases from J, the gap between germline ends came to 12 bases. This CDR3 is 15 amino acids long. The CDR3 loop reads CASSSQGRGNQPQHF. The CDR3 nucleotides are TGTGCCAGCAGCTCCCAGGGTAGGGGCAATCAGCCCCAGCATTTT.

The chain joins TRBV13 to TRBJ2-5; tentatively, D is TRBD1 (6 bases). Per the germline V gene, CDR1 is PRHDT and CDR2 is FYEKMQ (reference sequence). V lost 4 bases and J lost 2, with 20 bases in between. This CDR3 region has 17 residues. The CDR3 DNA follows: TGTGCCAGCAGCTCCGTAAGCTACGGGACACAGCAAGAGACCCAGTACTTC. This codes for CASSSVSYGTQQETQYF.

The rearrangement links TRBV5-4 to TRBJ1-2, with D possibly matching TRBD1 (5 bases). V shed 3 bases and J shed 4 bases, with 13 bases lying between them. Germline CDR1 and CDR2: SGHNT and YYREEE (reference sequence). This CDR3 has 14 residues. CDR3: CASSSHQGSYGYTF. The CDR3 region has the DNA TGTGCCAGCAGCTCCCACCAGGGAAGCTATGGCTACACCTTC.

Only one count was recorded for this clone. The chain couples TRBV7-9 to TRBJ2-5; 8 bases fit TRBD2. V gave up 1 base and J gave up 5 bases; unmatched junction bases: 6. CDR3 size: 15 residues. Germline loops: CDR1 SEHNR, CDR2 FQNEAQ (reference sequence). The CDR3 loop is CASSLEVAGRETQYF. Here the CDR3 DNA reads TGTGCCAGCAGCTTAGAGGTAGCGGGACGGGAGACCCAGTACTTC.

V usage is TRBV5-4 and J usage is TRBJ1-3; D is undetermined. CDR3 length: 13 residues. Trimming stripped 0 bases from V and 4 bases from J, with 5 bases between. Germline values: CDR1 SGHNT, CDR2 YYREEE (reference sequence). The CDR3 nucleotides read TGTGCCAGCAGCTTGGGGCAGGGAAACACCATATATTTT. Amino acids: CASSLGQGNTIYF.

In DNA form, the CDR3 reads TGTGCCAGCAAGGGCCCGGACCGGGACAAAGGGGGGGATAGCAATCAGCCCCAGCATTTT. It is translated as CASKGPDRDKGGDSNQPQHF. The genes are TRBV2 and TRBJ1-5; maybe TRBD1 (6 bases). V lost 7 bases, J lost 0 bases, and 28 bases lay in between. CDR1 and CDR2 (germline): SNHLY, FYNNEI. The CDR3 contains 20 residues.

This chain connects TRBV10-3 to TRBJ1-2, with D perhaps TRBD1 (5 bases). The germline gives CDR1 ENHRY, CDR2 SYGVKD. The CDR3 consists of 11 residues. With 10 bases removed from V and 4 bases from J, the gap between germline ends came to 10 bases. The CDR3 spells CATFDSYGYTF. The CDR3 DNA is TGTGCCACCTTTGACAGCTATGGCTACACCTTC.

This clone was counted a few times. This chain joins TRBV6-1 and TRBJ2-7; D possibly corresponds to TRBD1 (6 bases). This CDR3 has 14 residues. CDR1 is MNHNS, CDR2 SASEGT, per germline. Trimming pared 3 bases from V and 4 bases from J, leaving 13 bases between. Here the CDR3 reads CASSDSSQGYEQYF. The DNA of the CDR3 is TGTGCCAGCAGTGACAGCAGCCAGGGGTACGAGCAGTACTTC.

The V call is TRBV5-4, the J call TRBJ1-1, with 11 bases matching TRBD1. V lost 4 bases and J lost 3; bases outside the gene matches: 2. Per germline, CDR1 SGHNT and CDR2 YYREEE (reference sequence). The CDR3 runs 14 residues. Here the CDR3 reads CASSQGQGDTEAFF. Here the CDR3 DNA reads TGTGCCAGCAGCCAGGGACAGGGGGACACTGAAGCTTTCTTT.

This rearrangement joins TRBV29-1 to TRBJ1-3; D possibly corresponds to TRBD1 (6 bases). Germline CDR1 is SQVTM and CDR2 is ANQGSEA. This CDR3 comprises 14 residues. Between the trimmed V and J ends, which lost 4 bases and 0 bases, there was a span of 10 bases. CDR3 coding DNA: TGCAGCGTTGGGGGACACCTCTCTGGAAACACCATATATTTT. It encodes CSVGGHLSGNTIYF.

The rearrangement joins TRBV5-1 to TRBJ1-4, with 7 bases aligning to TRBD1. The CDR3 loop spans 16 amino acids. The trim removed 0 bases at V and 3 bases at J, leaving 5 bases unmatched. CDR1 and CDR2 (germline): SGHRS, YFSETQ. CDR3 nucleotide sequence: TGCGCCAGCAGCTTGGCCAGGCAGGGGGCTAATGAAAAACTGTTTTTT. Translated: CASSLARQGANEKLFF.

The rearrangement joins TRBV12-5 to TRBJ2-3; D gene unclear. V was clipped by 4 bases and J by 0 bases, with 5 bases between them. Germline CDR1 and CDR2: LGHNT and FRNRAP. The CDR3 loop spans 13 amino acids. In DNA, the CDR3 is TGTGCTAGTGGTTCCTTTAGCACAGATACGCAGTATTTT. Amino acid sequence: CASGSFSTDTQYF.

This chain links TRBV9 with TRBJ1-3; the D gene is possibly TRBD1 (6 bases). Germline lookup yields CDR1 SGDLS and CDR2 YYNGEE. CDR3 length: 15 amino acids. V was clipped by 2 bases and J by 0 bases, with 9 bases between them. The CDR3 DNA follows: TGTGCCAGCAGCGTTACAGGGAGCTCTGGAAACACCATATATTTT. Residues: CASSVTGSSGNTIYF. The full variable domain, in which reference TRBV9 and TRBJ1-3 provide the parts outside the CDR3, is DSGVTQTPKHLITATGQRVTLRCSPRSGDLSVYWYQQSLDQGLQFLIQYYNGEERAKGNILERFSAQQFPDLHSELNLSSLELGDSALYFCASSVTGSSGNTIYFGEGSWLTVV.

V and J are TRBV2 and TRBJ2-1; D is possibly TRBD2 (6 bases). Germline CDR1 and CDR2: SNHLY and FYNNEI. Trimming removed 6 bases at V and 0 bases at J, with 15 bases between. This CDR3 comprises 16 residues. The chain's CDR3 is CASRRNSGSSYNEQFF. CDR3 coding DNA: TGTGCCAGCAGGCGTAATAGCGGAAGCTCCTACAATGAGCAGTTCTTC.

The chain links TRBV18 to TRBJ1-1; D is perhaps TRBD1 (5 bases). V lost 4 bases to trimming and J lost 5 bases, with 14 bases between them. This CDR3 comprises 14 residues. Germline loops: CDR1 KGHSH, CDR2 LQKENI. The CDR3 DNA follows: TGTGCCAGCTCACGGCCCCCGGGGGGTACTGAAGCTTTCTTT. It yields the protein CASSRPPGGTEAFF. The entire variable domain, with the rest obtained from reference TRBV18 and TRBJ1-1, is as follows: NAGVMQNPRHLVRRRGQEARLRCSPMKGHSHVYWYRQLPEEGLKFMVYLQKENIIDESGMPKERFSAEFPKEGPSILRIQQVVRGDSAAYFCASSRPPGGTEAFFGQGTRLTVV.

The chain is built from TRBV5-1 and TRBJ2-5; D unclear. The V and J ends lost 0 bases and 5 bases respectively, with 17 bases between them. The CDR3 is 16 amino acids. Germline V CDR1 and CDR2: SGHRS, YFSETQ. The CDR3: CASSLGSIPDRETQYF. The CDR3 nucleotides read TGCGCCAGCAGCTTGGGTAGCATCCCCGATAGGGAGACCCAGTACTTC. The full variable domain, with the rest looked up from reference TRBV5-1 and TRBJ2-5, is KAGVTQTPRYLIKTRGQQVTLSCSPISGHRSVSWYQQTPGQGLQFLFEYFSETQRNKGNFPGRFSGRQFSNSRSEMNVSTLELGDSALYLCASSLGSIPDRETQYFGPGTRLLVL.

This chain links TRBV18 with TRBJ1-4; D is ambiguous. This CDR3 is built from 15 residues. V lost 3 bases to trimming and J lost 4 bases, with 12 bases between them. Germline assignment: CDR1 KGHSH and CDR2 LQKENI. CDR3 in DNA: TGTGCCAGCTCACCGATCGCCGGGAATAATGAAAAACTGTTTTTT. Protein sequence: CASSPIAGNNEKLFF.

The genes are TRBV11-3 and TRBJ1-5; 7 bases are a match to TRBD1. The germline gives CDR1 SGHNT, CDR2 YENEEA. The CDR3 is made up of 16 amino acids. Trimming removed 0 bases from V and 6 bases from J; junction bases left unmatched: 8. The CDR3 is CASSLDQGRGCQPQHF. Written as DNA, the CDR3 is TGTGCCAGCAGCTTAGATCAGGGCAGGGGGTGTCAGCCCCAGCATTTT.

The V gene is TRBV28, the J gene TRBJ2-5; TRBD1 agrees at 10 bases. The DNA end lines up better with TRBJ2-7; the J call may be wrong. This CDR3 comprises 16 residues. CDR1 MDHEN and CDR2 SYDVKM come from the germline V gene. CDR3 sequence: CASSLSGQGGAYEQYF. In DNA, the CDR3 is TGTGCCAGCAGTTTATCCGGACAGGGGGGGGCCTACGAGCAGTACTTC.

This chain connects TRBV9 to TRBJ1-1; D gene uncertain. The CDR3 runs to 15 residues. The germline V gene encodes CDR1 SGDLS and CDR2 YYNGEE. Trimming cost V 4 bases and J 2 bases, with 15 bases left between them. The CDR3 coding sequence is TGTGCCAGCAGCCCCCCTGGAGGAGAAAACACTGAAGCTTTCTTT. Amino acids: CASSPPGGENTEAFF.

The chain couples TRBV29-1 to TRBJ2-1; D is undetermined. This CDR3 is built from 14 residues. Germline CDR1 and CDR2: SQVTM and ANQGSEA. Between the trimmed V and J ends, which lost 3 bases and 4 bases, there was a span of 13 bases. For the CDR3, the DNA is TGCAGCGTTGACCGCAACTCGGGTTACAATGAGCAGTTCTTC. This encodes CSVDRNSGYNEQFF.